Each of the 16 T cell receptor beta chains below was sequenced from the same sample in a study of early T cells in non-severe SARS-CoV-2 infection. One entry per CDR3 protein results from TCRdb running MiXCR on the 5' RACE reads. The table has roughly 60,000 distinct CDR3 sequences, around an eighth seen once. Specimen: whole blood. The receptors come from an adult who was a healthcare worker with PCR-confirmed SARS-CoV-2 infection or an uninfected control (not recorded which).

The chain carries TRBV5-1 and TRBJ2-2, with 7 bases fitting TRBD1. Germline CDR1 SGHRS, CDR2 YFSETQ. The CDR3 loop spans 13 amino acids. J lost 6 bases, V lost 4 bases, and 3 bases had no gene match. The CDR3 bases are TGCGCCAGCAGCCAACAGGGGTCCGGGGAGCTGTTTTTT. This sequence encodes CASSQQGSGELFF.

The chain employs TRBV7-2 and TRBJ2-5; D is unresolved. Trimming removed 3 bases from V and 2 bases from J, with 10 bases in between. This CDR3 region has 14 residues. Germline assignment: CDR1 SGHTA and CDR2 FQGNSA. The CDR3: CASSFDMGQETQYF. DNA of the CDR3: TGTGCCAGCAGCTTTGATATGGGTCAAGAGACCCAGTACTTC.

This clonotype was observed many times. V gene TRBV28 combines with J gene TRBJ2-6; D uncertain. V lost 2 bases, J lost 2 bases, and 4 bases lay in between. The germline CDR1 and CDR2 sequences are MDHEN and SYDVKM. The CDR3 length is 14 residues. The CDR3 DNA follows: TGTGCCAGCAGTTTAATCGCTGGGGCCAACGTCCTGACTTTC. This encodes CASSLIAGANVLTF.

This rearrangement joins TRBV6-2 or TRBV6-3 to TRBJ1-1; 9 bases are shared with TRBD1. V was pared by 2 bases and J by 5 bases, with 6 bases of the junction left unmatched. The CDR3 sequence is 15 residues long. Germline V gene data show CDR1 as MNHEY and CDR2 as SVGEGT. The DNA for the CDR3 is TGTGCCAGCAGTTACAAACAGGGGGCGCGGACTGAAGCTTTCTTT. It yields the protein CASSYKQGARTEAFF.

Ten or more counts support this clonotype. This chain connects TRBV20-1 to TRBJ2-3; TRBD2 aligns across 10 bases. Germline CDR1 reads DFQATT; CDR2 reads SNEGSKA (reference sequence). This CDR3 spans 15 amino acids. The V and J ends lost 3 bases and 6 bases, in that order; junction bases with no gene match: 9. CDR3 bases: TGCAGTGCTAGGACCCTAGCGGGGGACTGGGATACGCAGTATTTT. Its translation: CSARTLAGDWDTQYF.

J is TRBJ2-7 and V is TRBV18; 9 bases agree with TRBD1. Looked up from germline, CDR1 is KGHSH and CDR2 is LQKENI. The trim removed 4 bases at V and 6 bases at J, leaving 7 bases unmatched. CDR3 size: 14 residues. CDR3 nucleotides: TGTGCCAGCTCACAACTACAGGGGGCGCGCGAGCAGTACTTC. Its protein product is CASSQLQGAREQYF.

The V gene is TRBV6-6, the J gene TRBJ2-1, with 8 bases aligning to TRBD1. This CDR3 is built from 15 residues. After removal of 7 bases from V and 4 bases from J, the junction contained 9 bases not matched to a gene. From germline, CDR1 is MNHNY and CDR2 SVGAGI (reference sequence). CDR3 loop: CASNLQGELYNEQFF. CDR3 DNA sequence: TGTGCCAGCAATTTACAGGGGGAGCTGTACAATGAGCAGTTCTTC.

The CDR3 region is CASSLLLQTEQYF. DNA for the CDR3: TGTGCCAGCAGCCTACTCCTCCAAACCGAGCAGTACTTC. The chain links TRBV6-2 or TRBV6-3 to TRBJ2-7; no clear D gene. This CDR3 comprises 13 residues. The germline gives CDR1 MNHEY, CDR2 SVGEGT. The germline V and J ends were trimmed by 6 bases and 6 bases, with 15 bases remaining between them.

The chain recombines TRBV5-1 with TRBJ2-7; D is unresolved. From germline, CDR1 is SGHRS and CDR2 YFSETQ. CDR3 length equals 14 residues. V lost 0 bases and J lost 0, with 7 bases in between. The CDR3 protein is CASSLGTHSYEQYF. CDR3 DNA sequence: TGCGCCAGCAGCTTGGGGACCCACTCCTACGAGCAGTACTTC.

The V call is TRBV6-5, the J call TRBJ2-5; perhaps TRBD2 as D (5 bases). With 6 bases removed from V and 1 base from J, the gap between germline ends came to 15 bases. Germline values: CDR1 MNHEY, CDR2 SVGAGI. This CDR3 has 15 residues. As DNA, the CDR3 is TGTGCCAGCAGCCCCACGTTCGGGATCCAAGAGACCCAGTACTTC. Amino acid sequence: CASSPTFGIQETQYF.

This clonotype appeared many times. The chain combines TRBV20-1 with TRBJ2-1; the D gene could be TRBD1 or TRBD2 (5 bases each). Germline CDR1 reads DFQATT; CDR2 reads SNEGSKA (reference sequence). This CDR3 spans 13 amino acids. Between the trimmed V and J ends, which lost 3 bases and 0 bases, there was a span of 6 bases. CDR3 region: CSASGTSYNEQFF. The CDR3 region has the DNA TGCAGTGCTAGCGGGACCTCCTACAATGAGCAGTTCTTC.

This chain's CDR3 is CSARDPSQGATTQPQHF. The CDR3 nucleotides are TGCAGTGCTAGAGATCCCTCCCAGGGGGCTACCACTCAGCCCCAGCATTTT. The chain carries TRBV20-1 and TRBJ1-5; 8 bases align to TRBD1. The CDR3 covers 17 residues. With V trimmed by 0 bases and J by 6 bases, 13 bases remained unmatched. Germline CDR1 reads DFQATT; CDR2 reads SNEGSKA (reference sequence).

The table lists this clonotype with a few counts. The chain carries TRBV28 and TRBJ2-3; D might be TRBD2 (6 bases). The CDR3 spans 14 residues. Germline CDR1 is MDHEN and CDR2 is SYDVKM. V lost 5 bases and J lost 6, with 15 bases in between. The CDR3 coding sequence is TGTGCCAGCAGTGGGGACTGGGGTCGGGATACGCAGTATTTT. This translates into CASSGDWGRDTQYF.

This clonotype appeared a few times. CDR3 region: CASKKGVKETQYF. DNA for the CDR3: TGTGCCAGCAAAAAGGGAGTAAAGGAGACCCAGTACTTC. The rearrangement links TRBV6-6 to TRBJ2-5; D is perhaps TRBD2 (5 bases). This CDR3 comprises 13 residues. Germline V CDR1 and CDR2: MNHNY, SVGAGI (reference sequence). With 7 bases removed from V and 5 bases from J, the gap between germline ends came to 14 bases.

The rearrangement links TRBV10-3 to TRBJ2-7; 10 bases map to TRBD1. The germline V gene has CDR1 ENHRY and CDR2 SYGVKD. V was clipped by 8 bases and J by 3 bases; unmatched bases: 4. The CDR3 sequence is 13 residues long. CDR3 region: CAIGQGGIYEQYF. In DNA, the CDR3 is TGTGCCATCGGACAGGGGGGAATCTACGAGCAGTACTTC.

J is TRBJ2-3 and V is TRBV29-1; D may be TRBD1 or TRBD2 (5 bases each). The CDR3 covers 15 residues. V was cut by 4 bases and J by 2 bases, with 16 bases left in between. Germline lookup yields CDR1 SQVTM and CDR2 ANQGSEA. CDR3 DNA sequence: TGCAGCGTTGCCCGCCGGGACCTTATCACAGATACGCAGTATTTT. It yields the protein CSVARRDLITDTQYF.